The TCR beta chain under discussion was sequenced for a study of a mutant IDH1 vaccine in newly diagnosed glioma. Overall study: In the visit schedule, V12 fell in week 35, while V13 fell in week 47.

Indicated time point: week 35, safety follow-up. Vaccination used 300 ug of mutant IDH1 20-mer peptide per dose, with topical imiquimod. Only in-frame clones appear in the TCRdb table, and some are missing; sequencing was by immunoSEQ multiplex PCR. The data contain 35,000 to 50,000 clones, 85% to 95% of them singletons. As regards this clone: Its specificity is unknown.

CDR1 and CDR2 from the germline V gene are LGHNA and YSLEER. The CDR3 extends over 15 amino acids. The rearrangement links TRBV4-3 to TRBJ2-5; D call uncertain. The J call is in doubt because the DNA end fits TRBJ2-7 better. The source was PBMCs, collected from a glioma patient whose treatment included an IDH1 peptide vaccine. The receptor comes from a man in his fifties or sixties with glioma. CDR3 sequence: CASSQDRWDSYEQYF. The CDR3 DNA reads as TGCGCCAGCAGCCAAGATCGGTGGGACTCCTACGAGCAGTACTTC.